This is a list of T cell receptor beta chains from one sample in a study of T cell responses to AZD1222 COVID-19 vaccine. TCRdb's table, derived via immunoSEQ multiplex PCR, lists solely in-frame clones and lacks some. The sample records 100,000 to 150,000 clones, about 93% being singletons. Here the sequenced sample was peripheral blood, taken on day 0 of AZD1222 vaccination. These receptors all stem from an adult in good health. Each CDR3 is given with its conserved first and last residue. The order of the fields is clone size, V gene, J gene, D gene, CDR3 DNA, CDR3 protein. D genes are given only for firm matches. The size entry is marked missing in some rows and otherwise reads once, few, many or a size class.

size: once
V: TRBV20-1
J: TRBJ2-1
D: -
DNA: TGCAGTGCTAGGCTCGGGAATGAGCAGTTCTTC
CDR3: CSARLGNEQFF

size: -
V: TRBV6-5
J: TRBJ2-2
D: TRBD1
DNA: TGTGCCAGCAGTTACCTGACAGGGTCGGCCGGGGAGCTGTTTTTT
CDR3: CASSYLTGSAGELFF

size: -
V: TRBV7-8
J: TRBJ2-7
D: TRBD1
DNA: TGTGCCAGCAGCCCCGGGGACAGTGAATTTACCTACGAGCAGTACTTC
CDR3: CASSPGDSEFTYEQYF

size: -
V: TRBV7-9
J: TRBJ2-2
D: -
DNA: TGTGCCAGCAGACAAACCGCCGGGACCCTAACCCAGAACACCGGGGAGCTGTTTTTT
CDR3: CASRQTAGTLTQNTGELFF

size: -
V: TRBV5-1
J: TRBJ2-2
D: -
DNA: TGCGCCAGCATATTCGGACCCTCCGCTACTGGGGAGCTGTTTTTT
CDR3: CASIFGPSATGELFF

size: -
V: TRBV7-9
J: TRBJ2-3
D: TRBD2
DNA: TGTGCCAGCAGTCTAAGCGGGGGCTTCGGAAATACGCAGTATTTT
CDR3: CASSLSGGFGNTQYF

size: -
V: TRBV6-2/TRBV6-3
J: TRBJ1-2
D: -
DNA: TGTGCCAGCAGTCCGAGGATTCGCCAGGGCTACACCTTC
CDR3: CASSPRIRQGYTF

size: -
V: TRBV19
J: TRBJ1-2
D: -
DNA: TGTGCCAGCGCGGACAGCTACTATGGCTACACCTTC
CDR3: CASADSYYGYTF

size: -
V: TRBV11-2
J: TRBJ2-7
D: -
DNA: TGTGCCAGCAGCCGGATAAAGGGGGACTACTACGAGCAGTACTTC
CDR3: CASSRIKGDYYEQYF

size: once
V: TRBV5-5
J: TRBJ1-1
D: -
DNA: TGTGCCAGCAGCTTGAATATTGACACGGACTCTTTCTTT
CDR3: CASSLNIDTDSFF

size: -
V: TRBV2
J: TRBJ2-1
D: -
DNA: TGTGCCAGCAGTGAAGGTCAGAGCTACAATGAGCAGTTCTTC
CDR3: CASSEGQSYNEQFF

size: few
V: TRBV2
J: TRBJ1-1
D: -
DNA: TGTGCCAGCAGTTCTCGACAAGACACTGAAGCTTTCTTT
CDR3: CASSSRQDTEAFF

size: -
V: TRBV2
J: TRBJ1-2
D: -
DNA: TGTGCCAGCAGCGAGGGGACTTCCAACTATGGCTACACCTTC
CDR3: CASSEGTSNYGYTF

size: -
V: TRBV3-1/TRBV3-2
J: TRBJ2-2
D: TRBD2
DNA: TGTGCCAGCAGCCCTCGAGTGACTAGCGGGGGGTTGACCGGGGAGCTGTTTTTT
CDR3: CASSPRVTSGGLTGELFF

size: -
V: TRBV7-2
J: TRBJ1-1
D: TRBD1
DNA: TGTGCCAGCAGCTTAGGCCCCAGGACAGGAGGGAGGACTGAAGCTTTCTTT
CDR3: CASSLGPRTGGRTEAFF

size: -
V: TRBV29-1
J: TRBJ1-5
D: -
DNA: TGCAGCGTTGCTCATAGTAATAATCAGCCCCAGCATTTT
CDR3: CSVAHSNNQPQHF

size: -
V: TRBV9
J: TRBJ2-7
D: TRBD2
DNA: TGTGCCAGCAGCGTAGGGGAGGGGAGAAAGGACTACGAGCAGTACTTC
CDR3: CASSVGEGRKDYEQYF

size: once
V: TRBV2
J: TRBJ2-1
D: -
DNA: TGTGCCAGCAGTGAAGGGGTAGCGGTTCTTGGCTCTGAGCAGTTCTTC
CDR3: CASSEGVAVLGSEQFF

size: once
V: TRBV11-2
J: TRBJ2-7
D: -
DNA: TGTGCCAGCAGCTTCAAAAGGGTGTCGGGGGAGCAGTACTTC
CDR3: CASSFKRVSGEQYF

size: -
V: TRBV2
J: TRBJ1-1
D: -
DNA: TGTGCCAGCACTGTGGCGGGGGGAACTGAAGCTTTCTTT
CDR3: CASTVAGGTEAFF

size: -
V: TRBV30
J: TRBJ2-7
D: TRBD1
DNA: TGTGCCTCGGAGGTAGGGACAGGGAGAAACGAGCAGTACTTC
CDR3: CASEVGTGRNEQYF

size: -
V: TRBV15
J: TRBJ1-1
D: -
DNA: TGTGCCACCAGCAGAGATTATCAGGGGTTGGGCACTGAAGCTTTCTTT
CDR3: CATSRDYQGLGTEAFF

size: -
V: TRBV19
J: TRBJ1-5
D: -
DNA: TGTGCCAGTAGTATTCGGGGGGGCGGGAGCAATCAGCCCCAGCATTTT
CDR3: CASSIRGGGSNQPQHF

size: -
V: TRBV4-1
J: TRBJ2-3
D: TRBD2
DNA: TGCGCCAGCAGCCAAGAACGTATTAGCGGGGGGGATCGCGATACGCAGTATTTT
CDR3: CASSQERISGGDRDTQYF

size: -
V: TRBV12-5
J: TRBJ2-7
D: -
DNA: TGTGCTAGTGGTTTGGCAATCCCGAATCCAATCATGTCCCACTACGAGCAGTACTTC
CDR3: CASGLAIPNPIMSHYEQYF

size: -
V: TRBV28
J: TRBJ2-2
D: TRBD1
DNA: TGTGCCAGCAGGTCAGGGGGCGCGGGGGAGCTGTTTTTT
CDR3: CASRSGGAGELFF

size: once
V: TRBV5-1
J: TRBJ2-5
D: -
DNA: TGCGCCAGCAGCACATCTTCACCCAACACAGAGACCCAGTACTTC
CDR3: CASSTSSPNTETQYF

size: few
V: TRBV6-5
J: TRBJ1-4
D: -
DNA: TGTGCCAGCAGCCGAAGGGGGGAAAAACTGTTTTTT
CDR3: CASSRRGEKLFF

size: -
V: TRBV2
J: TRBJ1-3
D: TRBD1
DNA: TGTGCCAGCAGCGGCGACAGGGGGGCTGGAAACACCATATATTTT
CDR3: CASSGDRGAGNTIYF

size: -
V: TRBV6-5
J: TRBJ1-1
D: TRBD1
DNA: TGTGCCAGCAGCCAGACAGGGGGGAAAATCGCTGAAGCTTTCTTT
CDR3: CASSQTGGKIAEAFF

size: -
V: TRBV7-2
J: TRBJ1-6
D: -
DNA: TGTGCCAGCAGCATGGGACAAACCAATTCACCCCTCCACTTT
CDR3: CASSMGQTNSPLHF

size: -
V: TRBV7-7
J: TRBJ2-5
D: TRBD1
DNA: TGTGCCAGCAGCTTGGGACAGGGGGCAGCGGAGACCCAGTACTTC
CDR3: CASSLGQGAAETQYF

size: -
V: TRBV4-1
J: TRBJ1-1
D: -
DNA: TGCGCCAGCAGCCAAGATGACGTAAGGGACACTGAAGCTTTCTTT
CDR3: CASSQDDVRDTEAFF

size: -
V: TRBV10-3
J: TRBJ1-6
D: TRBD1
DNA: TGTGCCATTAGCCCCGGGACAGCCGATTCACCCCTCCACTTT
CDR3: CAISPGTADSPLHF

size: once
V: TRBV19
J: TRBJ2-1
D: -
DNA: TGTGCCAGTAGTGACGACGAGCAGTTCTTC
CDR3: CASSDDEQFF

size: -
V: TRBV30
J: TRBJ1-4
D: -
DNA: TGTGCCTGGGATTCGGGGGTTAATGAAAAACTGTTTTTT
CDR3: CAWDSGVNEKLFF

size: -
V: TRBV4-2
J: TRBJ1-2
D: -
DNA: TGTGCCAGCAGCCACATAGGGCCTTCTAACTATGGCTACACCTTC
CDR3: CASSHIGPSNYGYTF

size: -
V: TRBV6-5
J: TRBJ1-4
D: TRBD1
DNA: TGTGCCGTTGGAAGGACAGGGCGTCAAAAACTGTTTTTT
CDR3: CAVGRTGRQKLFF

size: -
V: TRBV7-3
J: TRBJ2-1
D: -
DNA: TGTGCCAGCAGCCCCCAACTAGGTGGCGAGCAGTTCTTC
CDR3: CASSPQLGGEQFF

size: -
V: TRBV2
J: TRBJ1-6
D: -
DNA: TGTGCCAGCAGTGAAGTGGCCCCAGGGCATTCACCCCTCCACTTT
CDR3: CASSEVAPGHSPLHF

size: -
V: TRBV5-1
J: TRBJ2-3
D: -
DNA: TGCGCCAGCAGCTTAGGTGGGAGCACAGATACGCAGTATTTT
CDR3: CASSLGGSTDTQYF

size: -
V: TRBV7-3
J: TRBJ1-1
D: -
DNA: TGTGCCAGCGGCCTAATCCCCACCCAGGGCGTCCCCATGAACACTGAAGCTTTCTTT
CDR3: CASGLIPTQGVPMNTEAFF

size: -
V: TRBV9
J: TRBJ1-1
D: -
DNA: TGTGCCAGCAGCCCTTACAGGACGAACACTGAAGCTTTCTTT
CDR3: CASSPYRTNTEAFF

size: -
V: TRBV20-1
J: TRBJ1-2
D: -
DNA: TGCAGTGCTAGTCGGGGGCGACTACGCCTCTATGGCTACACCTTC
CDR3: CSASRGRLRLYGYTF

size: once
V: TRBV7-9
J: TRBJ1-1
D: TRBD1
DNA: TGTGCCAGCCAGGGACAGGGAAGGGCGACAGGCACTGAAGCTTTCTTT
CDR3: CASQGQGRATGTEAFF

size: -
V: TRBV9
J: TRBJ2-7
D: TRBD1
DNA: TGTGCCAGCAGCGTAGCAGGGACAGGGGTCTACTACGAGCAGTACTTC
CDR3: CASSVAGTGVYYEQYF

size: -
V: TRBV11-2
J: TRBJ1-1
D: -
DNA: TGTGCCAGCAGCTTAGATCCGAGGGGCACTGAAGCTTTCTTT
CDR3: CASSLDPRGTEAFF

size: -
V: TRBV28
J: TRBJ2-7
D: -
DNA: TGTGCCAGCAGTTCCCGGGAACCAACGGCCCATTTC
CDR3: CASSSREPTAHF

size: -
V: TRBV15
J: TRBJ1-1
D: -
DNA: TGTGCCACCAGCAGAGCACTGAAGATGAACACTGAAGCTTTCTTT
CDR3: CATSRALKMNTEAFF

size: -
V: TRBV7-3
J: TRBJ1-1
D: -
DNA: TGTGCCAGCAGCCGTGGAACGGGGAGGGATTGGACTGAAGCTTTCTTT
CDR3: CASSRGTGRDWTEAFF